This T cell receptor (beta chain) comes out of a study of brain T cells in children with intractable seizures. Study-level results: Pre-surgery blood may have been undersampled, hiding some clones.

Profiled with immunoSEQ multiplex PCR; TCRdb holds only in-frame clones, not every one. Among 300,000 to 400,000 clones listed, 93% were seen once. This CDR3 spans 15 amino acids. Noted time point: blood from clinic visit 5 months post-surgery; TSC patient then seizure free. This clone is a singleton in its sample. Its antigen is as yet unknown. The starting material was peripheral blood, obtained roughly 5 months after surgery. The TCR sequence derives from a boy under two years old with tuberous sclerosis and intractable seizures. The V call is TRBV1, the J call TRBJ2-5; whether TRBD2, the table's D call, matches the DNA was not checked. TRBV1 has pseudogene status. CDR3 nucleotides: TGCACCAGCAGCCAAGACCTGGCGGGGCAAGAGACCCAGTACTTC. It is translated as CTSSQDLAGQETQYF.